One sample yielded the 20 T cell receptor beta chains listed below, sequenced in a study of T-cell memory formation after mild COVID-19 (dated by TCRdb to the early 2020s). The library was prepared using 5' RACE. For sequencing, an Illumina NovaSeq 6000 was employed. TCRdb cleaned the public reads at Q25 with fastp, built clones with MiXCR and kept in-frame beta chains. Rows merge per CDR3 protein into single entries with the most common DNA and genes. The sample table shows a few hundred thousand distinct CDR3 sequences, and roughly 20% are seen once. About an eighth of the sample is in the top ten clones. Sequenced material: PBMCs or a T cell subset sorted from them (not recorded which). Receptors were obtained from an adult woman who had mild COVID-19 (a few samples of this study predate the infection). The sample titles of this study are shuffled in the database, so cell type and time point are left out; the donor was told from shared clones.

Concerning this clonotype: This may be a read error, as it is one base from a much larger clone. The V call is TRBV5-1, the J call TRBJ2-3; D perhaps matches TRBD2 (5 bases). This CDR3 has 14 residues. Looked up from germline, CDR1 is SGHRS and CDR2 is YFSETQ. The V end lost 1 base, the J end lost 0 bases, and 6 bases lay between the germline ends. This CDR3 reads CASSLWTSTDTQYF. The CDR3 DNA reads TGCGCCAGCAGCTTGTGGACTAGCACAGATACGCAGTATTTT.

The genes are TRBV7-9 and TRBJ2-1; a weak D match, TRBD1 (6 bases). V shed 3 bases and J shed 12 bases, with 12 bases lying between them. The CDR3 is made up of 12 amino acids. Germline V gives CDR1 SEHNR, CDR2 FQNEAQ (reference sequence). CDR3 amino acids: CASSFTGQTQFF. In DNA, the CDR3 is TGTGCCAGCAGCTTTACTGGACAGACGCAGTTCTTC.

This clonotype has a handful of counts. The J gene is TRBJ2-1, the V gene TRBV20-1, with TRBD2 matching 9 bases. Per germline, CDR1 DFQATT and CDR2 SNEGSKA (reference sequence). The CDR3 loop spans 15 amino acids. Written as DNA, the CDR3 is TGCATTGCCCCCAGGGGGACTAGCTCGTACAATGAGCAGTTCTTC. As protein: CIAPRGTSSYNEQFF.

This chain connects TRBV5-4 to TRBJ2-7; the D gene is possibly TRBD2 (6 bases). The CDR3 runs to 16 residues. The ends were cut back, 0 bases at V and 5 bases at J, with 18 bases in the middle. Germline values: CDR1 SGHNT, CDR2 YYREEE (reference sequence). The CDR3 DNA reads TGTGCCAGCAGCTTGGGGGGGAGCAAGCGGGCCCACGAGCAGTACTTC. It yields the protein CASSLGGSKRAHEQYF. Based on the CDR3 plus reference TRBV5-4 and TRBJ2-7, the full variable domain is ETGVTQSPTHLIKTRGQQVTLRCSSQSGHNTVSWYQQALGQGPQFIFQYYREEENGRGNFPPRFSGLQFPNYSSELNVNALELDDSALYLCASSLGGSKRAHEQYFGPGTRLTVT.

CDR3 residues: CASSVLLGLAVYEQYF. CDR3 nucleotide sequence: TGTGCCAGCAGCGTTCTACTGGGACTAGCTGTCTACGAGCAGTACTTC. This rearrangement joins TRBV11-2 to TRBJ2-7, with TRBD2 matching over 9 bases. Germline V gene lookup returns CDR1 SGHAT and CDR2 FQNNGV. J was trimmed by 3 bases and V by 5 bases; bases with no gene match: 11. This CDR3 spans 16 amino acids.

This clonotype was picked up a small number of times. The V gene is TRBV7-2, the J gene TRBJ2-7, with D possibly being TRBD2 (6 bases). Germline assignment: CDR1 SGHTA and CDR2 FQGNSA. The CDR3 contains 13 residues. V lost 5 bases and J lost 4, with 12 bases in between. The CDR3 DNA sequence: TGTGCCAGCAGCGCGGGACTGACTTACGAGCAGTACTTC. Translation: CASSAGLTYEQYF. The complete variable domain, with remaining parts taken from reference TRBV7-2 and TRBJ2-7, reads GAGVSQSPSNKVTEKGKDVELRCDPISGHTALYWYRQSLGQGLEFLIYFQGNSAPDKSGLPSDRFSAERTGGSVSTLTIQRTQQEDSAVYLCASSAGLTYEQYFGPGTRLTVT.

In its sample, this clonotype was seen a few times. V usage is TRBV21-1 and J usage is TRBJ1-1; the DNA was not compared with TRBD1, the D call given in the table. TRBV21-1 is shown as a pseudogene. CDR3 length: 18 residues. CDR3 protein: CASSISWDRGAMNTEAFF. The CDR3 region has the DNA TGTGCCAGCAGTATCTCATGGGACAGGGGGGCTATGAACACTGAAGCTTTCTTT.

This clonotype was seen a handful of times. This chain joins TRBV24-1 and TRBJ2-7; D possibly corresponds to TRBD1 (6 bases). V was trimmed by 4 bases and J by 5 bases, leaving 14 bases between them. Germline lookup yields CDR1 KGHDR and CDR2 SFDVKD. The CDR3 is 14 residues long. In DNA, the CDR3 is TGTGCCACCAGTGACCGTAACAGGGACCACGAGCAGTACTTC. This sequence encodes CATSDRNRDHEQYF.

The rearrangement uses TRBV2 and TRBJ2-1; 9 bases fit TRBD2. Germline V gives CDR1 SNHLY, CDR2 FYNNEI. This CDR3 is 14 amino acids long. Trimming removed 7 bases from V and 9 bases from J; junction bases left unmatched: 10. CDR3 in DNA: TGTGCCAGCAAGGTATTAGCGGGAGTTCTTGAGCAGTTCTTC. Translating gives CASKVLAGVLEQFF.

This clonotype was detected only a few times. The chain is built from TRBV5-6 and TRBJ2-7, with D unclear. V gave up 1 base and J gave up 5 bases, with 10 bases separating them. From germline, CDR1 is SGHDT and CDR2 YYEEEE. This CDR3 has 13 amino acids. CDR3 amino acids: CASSLRVWDEQYF. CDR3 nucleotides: TGTGCCAGCAGCTTGAGGGTCTGGGACGAGCAGTACTTC.

The CDR3 is CASSQGFSGAYSPLHF. As DNA, the CDR3 is TGCGCCAGCAGCCAAGGTTTCTCGGGGGCTTATTCACCCCTCCACTTT. The chain has TRBV4-1 and TRBJ1-6; the D gene is possibly TRBD1 (6 bases). The ends were cut back, 1 base at V and 8 bases at J, with 15 bases in the middle. The CDR3 sequence is 16 residues long. Germline lookup yields CDR1 MGHRA and CDR2 YSYEKL.

CDR3 DNA sequence: TGTGCCACCAGTGATTTGACTCAGGGGGCATTGGATGGCAATCAGCCCCAGCATTTT. Translation: CATSDLTQGALDGNQPQHF. V usage is TRBV24-1 and J usage is TRBJ1-5; 8 nucleotides align to TRBD1. V lost 0 bases to trimming and J lost 2 bases; unmatched junction nucleotides: 11. CDR1 and CDR2 (germline): KGHDR, SFDVKD. The CDR3 has 19 amino acids.

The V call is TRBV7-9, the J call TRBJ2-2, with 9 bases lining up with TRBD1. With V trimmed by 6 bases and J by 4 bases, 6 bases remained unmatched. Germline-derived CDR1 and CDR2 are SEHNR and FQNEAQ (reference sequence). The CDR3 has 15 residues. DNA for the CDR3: TGTGCCAGCAGTGAGAAGGGACAGGGCACCGGGGAGCTGTTTTTT. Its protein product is CASSEKGQGTGELFF. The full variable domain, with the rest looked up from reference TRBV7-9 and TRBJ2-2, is DTGVSQNPRHKITKRGQNVTFRCDPISEHNRLYWYRQTLGQGPEFLTYFQNEAQLEKSRLLSDRFSAERPKGSFSTLEIQRTEQGDSAMYLCASSEKGQGTGELFFGEGSRLTVL.

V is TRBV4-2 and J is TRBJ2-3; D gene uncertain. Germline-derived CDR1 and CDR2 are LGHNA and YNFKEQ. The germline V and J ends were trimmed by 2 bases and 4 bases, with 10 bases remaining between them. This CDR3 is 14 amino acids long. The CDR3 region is CASSQQSAPDTQYF. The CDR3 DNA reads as TGTGCCAGCAGCCAACAGAGTGCCCCAGATACGCAGTATTTT.

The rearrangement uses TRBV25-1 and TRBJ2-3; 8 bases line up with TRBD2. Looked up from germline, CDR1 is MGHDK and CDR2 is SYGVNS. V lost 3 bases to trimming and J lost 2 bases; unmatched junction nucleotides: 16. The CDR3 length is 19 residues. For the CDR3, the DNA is TGTGCCAGCAGTGATAGGAAGGGTATAGCGGGGCCCTCCACAGATACGCAGTATTTT. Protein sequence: CASSDRKGIAGPSTDTQYF.

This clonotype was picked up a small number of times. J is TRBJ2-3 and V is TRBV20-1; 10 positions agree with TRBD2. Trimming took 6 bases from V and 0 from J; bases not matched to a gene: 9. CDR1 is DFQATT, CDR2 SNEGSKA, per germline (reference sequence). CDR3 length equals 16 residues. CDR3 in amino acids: CSAKGTSDLSTDTQYF. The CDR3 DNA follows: TGCAGTGCAAAAGGGACTAGCGACCTTAGCACAGATACGCAGTATTTT.

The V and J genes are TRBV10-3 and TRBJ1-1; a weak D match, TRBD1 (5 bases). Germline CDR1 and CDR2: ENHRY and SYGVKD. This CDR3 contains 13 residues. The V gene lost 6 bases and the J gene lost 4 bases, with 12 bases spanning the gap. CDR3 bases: TGTGCCATCAGCCGGGACCGGGGCACTGAAGCTTTCTTT. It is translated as CAISRDRGTEAFF.

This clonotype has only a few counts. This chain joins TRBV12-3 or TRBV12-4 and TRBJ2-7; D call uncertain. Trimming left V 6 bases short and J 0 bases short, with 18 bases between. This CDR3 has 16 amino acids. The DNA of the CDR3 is TGTGCCAGCAGCTCCTACGGCGGATCAAGCTCCTACGAGCAGTACTTC. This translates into CASSSYGGSSSYEQYF.

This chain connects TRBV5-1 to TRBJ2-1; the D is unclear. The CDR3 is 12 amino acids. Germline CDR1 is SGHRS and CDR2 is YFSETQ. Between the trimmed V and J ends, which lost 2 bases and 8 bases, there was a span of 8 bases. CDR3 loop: CASSLYRDEQFF. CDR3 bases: TGCGCCAGCAGCTTATACCGGGATGAGCAGTTCTTC.

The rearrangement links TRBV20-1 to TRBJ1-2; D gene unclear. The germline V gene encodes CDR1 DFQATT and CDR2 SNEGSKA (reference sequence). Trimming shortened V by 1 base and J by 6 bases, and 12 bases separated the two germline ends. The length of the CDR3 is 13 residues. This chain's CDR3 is CSARGTYRHGYTF. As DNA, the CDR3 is TGCAGTGCTAGAGGGACCTACAGACATGGCTACACCTTC.